These 2 T cell receptor beta chains share one sample of origin, sequenced in a study of shared clonotypes between healthy human individuals (dated by TCRdb to between 2020 and 2021). CD8 naive samples were obtained by positive selection for CCR7 among CD45RO-negative cells, yielding a CD45RA+CCR7+ population from which TemRA cells were excluded. Library preparation was by the immunoSEQ multiplex PCR assay. As stored in TCRdb, this immuneACCESS dataset retains in-frame rearrangements with V and J assigned. A fraction of the clones does not appear; measured against another copy, unresolved V genes explain less than half of the discrepancy, and the remainder lacks a known reason. The sample has about 2,200,000 clones on record, roughly 91% of them singletons. The top ten constitute under 2% of the sample. Sequenced input: naive CD8+ T cells from PBMCs. According to the study, the label for this sample's cell subset or site signals: CD45RA+CCR7+. These receptors were obtained from a man in his late teens or twenties in good health. Some clones in this sample may be carry-over from other donors' samples.

The J gene is TRBJ2-7, the V gene TRBV2; D is undetermined. The CDR3 covers 14 residues. The ends were cut back, 7 bases at V and 2 bases at J, with 15 bases in the middle. Germline-derived CDR1 and CDR2 are SNHLY and FYNNEI. The CDR3 is CASTFHDPTYEQYF. DNA of the CDR3: TGTGCCAGCACCTTCCATGACCCAACCTACGAGCAGTACTTC. The variable domain in full, completed from reference TRBV2 and TRBJ2-7, reads EPEVTQTPSHQVTQMGQEVILRCVPISNHLYFYWYRQILGQKVEFLVSFYNNEISEKSEIFDDQFSVERPDGSNFTLKIRSTKLEDSAMYFCASTFHDPTYEQYFGPGTRLTVT.

This chain joins TRBV5-8 and TRBJ1-2, with D maybe TRBD1 (5 bases). Trimming left V 2 bases short and J 8 bases short, with 13 bases between. Germline CDR1 reads SGHTS; CDR2 reads YDEGEE. The CDR3 consists of 13 residues. Here the CDR3 DNA reads TGTGCCAGCAGCTTTTACAGGTTGGGGGGCTACACCTTC. It specifies CASSFYRLGGYTF. Based on the CDR3 plus reference TRBV5-8 and TRBJ1-2, the full variable domain is EAGVTQSPTHLIKTRGQQATLRCSPISGHTSVYWYQQALGLGLQFLLWYDEGEERNRGNFPPRFSGRQFPNYSSELNVNALELEDSALYLCASSFYRLGGYTFGSGTRLTVV.